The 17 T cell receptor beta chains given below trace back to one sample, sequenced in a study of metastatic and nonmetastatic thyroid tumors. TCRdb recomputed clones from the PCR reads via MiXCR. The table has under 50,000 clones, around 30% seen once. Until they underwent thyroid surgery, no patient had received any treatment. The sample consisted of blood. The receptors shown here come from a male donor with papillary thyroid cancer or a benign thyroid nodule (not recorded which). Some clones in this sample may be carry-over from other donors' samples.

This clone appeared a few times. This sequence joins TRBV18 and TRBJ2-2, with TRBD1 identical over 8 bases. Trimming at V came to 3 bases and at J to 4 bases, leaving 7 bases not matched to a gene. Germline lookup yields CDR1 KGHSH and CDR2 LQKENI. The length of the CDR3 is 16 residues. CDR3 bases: TGTGCCAGCTCACCCGGACAGGGTGGTAGCACCGGGGAGCTGTTTTTT. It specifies CASSPGQGGSTGELFF. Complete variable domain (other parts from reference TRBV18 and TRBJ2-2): NAGVMQNPRHLVRRRGQEARLRCSPMKGHSHVYWYRQLPEEGLKFMVYLQKENIIDESGMPKERFSAEFPKEGPSILRIQQVVRGDSAAYFCASSPGQGGSTGELFFGEGSRLTVL.

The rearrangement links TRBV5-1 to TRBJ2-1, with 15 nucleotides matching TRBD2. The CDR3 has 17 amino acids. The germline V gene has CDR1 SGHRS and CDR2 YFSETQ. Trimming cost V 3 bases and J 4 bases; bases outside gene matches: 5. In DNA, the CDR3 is TGCGCCAGCAGCTGGACTAGCGGGAGGGCCGGGTACAATGAGCAGTTCTTC. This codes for CASSWTSGRAGYNEQFF.

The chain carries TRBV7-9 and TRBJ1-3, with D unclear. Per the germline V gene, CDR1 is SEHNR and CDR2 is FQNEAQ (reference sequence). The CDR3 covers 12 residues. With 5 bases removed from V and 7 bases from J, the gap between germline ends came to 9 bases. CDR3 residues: CASSDSANTIYF. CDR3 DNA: TGTGCCAGCAGCGACTCAGCTAACACCATATATTTT.

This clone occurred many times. CDR3 DNA: TGTGCCAGCAGTTGGAGGGAAAATCAGCCCCAGCATTTT. Translated, it gives CASSWRENQPQHF. V gene TRBV12-3 or TRBV12-4 combines with J gene TRBJ1-5; D is undetermined. This CDR3 is 13 amino acids long. Trimming left V 4 bases short and J 4 bases short, with 8 bases between.

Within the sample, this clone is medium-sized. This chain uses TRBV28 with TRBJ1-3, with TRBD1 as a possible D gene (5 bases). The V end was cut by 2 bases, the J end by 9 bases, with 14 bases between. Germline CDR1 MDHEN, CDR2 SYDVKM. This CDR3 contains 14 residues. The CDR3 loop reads CASSLGQGSGTIYF. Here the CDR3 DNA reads TGTGCCAGCAGTTTAGGCCAGGGTTCGGGCACCATATATTTT.

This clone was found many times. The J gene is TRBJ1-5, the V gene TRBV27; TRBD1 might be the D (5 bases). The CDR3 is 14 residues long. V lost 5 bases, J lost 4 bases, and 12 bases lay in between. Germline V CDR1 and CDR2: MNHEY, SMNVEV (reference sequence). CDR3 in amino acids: CASSLQGYNQPQHF. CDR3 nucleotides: TGTGCCAGCAGTCTCCAGGGTTATAATCAGCCCCAGCATTTT.

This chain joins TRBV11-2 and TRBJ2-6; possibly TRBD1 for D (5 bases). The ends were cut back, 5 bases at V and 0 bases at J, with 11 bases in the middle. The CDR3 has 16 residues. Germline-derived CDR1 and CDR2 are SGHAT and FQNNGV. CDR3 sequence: CASSRGQSSGANVLTF. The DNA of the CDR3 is TGTGCCAGCAGCCGCGGACAATCCTCTGGGGCCAACGTCCTGACTTTC.

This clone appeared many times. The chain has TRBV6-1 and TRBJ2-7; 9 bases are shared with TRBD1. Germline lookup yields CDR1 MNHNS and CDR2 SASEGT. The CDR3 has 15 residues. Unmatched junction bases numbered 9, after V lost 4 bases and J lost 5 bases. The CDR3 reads CASSVRDRVGDEQYF. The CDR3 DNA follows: TGTGCCAGCAGTGTCCGGGACAGGGTGGGGGACGAGCAGTACTTC.

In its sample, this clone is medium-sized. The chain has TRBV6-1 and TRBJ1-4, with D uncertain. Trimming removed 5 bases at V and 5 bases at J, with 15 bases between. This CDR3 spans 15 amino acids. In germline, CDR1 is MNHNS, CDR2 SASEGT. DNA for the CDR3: TGTGCCAGCAGTCGACCAAATGCCCCGAATGAAAAACTGTTTTTT. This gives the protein CASSRPNAPNEKLFF.

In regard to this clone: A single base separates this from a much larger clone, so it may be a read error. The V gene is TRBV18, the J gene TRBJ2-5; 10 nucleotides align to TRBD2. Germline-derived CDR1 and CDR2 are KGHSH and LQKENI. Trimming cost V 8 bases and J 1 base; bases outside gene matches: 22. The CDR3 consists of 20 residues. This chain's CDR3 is CASPRFQTSGLSISQETQYF. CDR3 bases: TGTGCCAGCCCACGCTTTCAGACTAGCGGGCTCTCGATCTCCCAAGAGACCCAGTACTTC.

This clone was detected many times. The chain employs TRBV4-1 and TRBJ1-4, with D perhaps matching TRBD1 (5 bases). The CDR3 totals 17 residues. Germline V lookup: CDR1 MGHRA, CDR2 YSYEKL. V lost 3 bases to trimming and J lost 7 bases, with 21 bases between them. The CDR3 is CASSQVDLGVLSEKLFF. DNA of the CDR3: TGCGCCAGCAGCCAGGTAGACCTGGGGGTCCTGAGTGAAAAACTGTTTTTT.

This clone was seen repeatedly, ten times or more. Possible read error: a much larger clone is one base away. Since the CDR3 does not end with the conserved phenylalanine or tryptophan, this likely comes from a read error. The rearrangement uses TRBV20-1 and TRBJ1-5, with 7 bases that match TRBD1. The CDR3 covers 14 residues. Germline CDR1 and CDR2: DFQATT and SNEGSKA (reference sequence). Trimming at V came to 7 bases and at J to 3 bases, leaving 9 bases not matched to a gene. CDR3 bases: TGCAGTGGATTAGAGGGACAGCTCAATCAGCCCCAGCATTCT. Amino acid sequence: CSGLEGQLNQPQHS.

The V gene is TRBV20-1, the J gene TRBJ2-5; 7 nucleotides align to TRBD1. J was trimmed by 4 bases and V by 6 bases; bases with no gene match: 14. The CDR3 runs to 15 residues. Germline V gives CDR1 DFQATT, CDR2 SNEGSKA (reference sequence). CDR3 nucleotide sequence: TGCAGTGCCCTAGAGGGGGCGTGGCTAGGAGAGACCCAGTACTTC. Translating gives CSALEGAWLGETQYF.

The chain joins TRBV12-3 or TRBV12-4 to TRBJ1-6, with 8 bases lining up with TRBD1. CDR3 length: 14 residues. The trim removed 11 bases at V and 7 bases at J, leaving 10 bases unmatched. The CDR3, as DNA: TGTGCCGGTAGTTTAAGACAGGGGAATTCACCCCTCCACTTT. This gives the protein CAGSLRQGNSPLHF.

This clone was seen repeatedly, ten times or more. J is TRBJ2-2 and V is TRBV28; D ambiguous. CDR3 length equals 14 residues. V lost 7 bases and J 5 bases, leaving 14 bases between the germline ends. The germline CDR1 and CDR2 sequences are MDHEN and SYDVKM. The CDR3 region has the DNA TGTGCCAGCATTTCCATCGGACGTACCGGGGAGCTGTTTTTT. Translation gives CASISIGRTGELFF.

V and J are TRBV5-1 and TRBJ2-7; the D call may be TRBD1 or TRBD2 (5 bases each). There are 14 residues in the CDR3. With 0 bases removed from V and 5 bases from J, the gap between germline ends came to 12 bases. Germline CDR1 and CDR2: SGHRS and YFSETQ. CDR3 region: CASSLAGLGDEQYF. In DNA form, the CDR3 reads TGCGCCAGCAGCTTGGCGGGGCTAGGGGACGAGCAGTACTTC.

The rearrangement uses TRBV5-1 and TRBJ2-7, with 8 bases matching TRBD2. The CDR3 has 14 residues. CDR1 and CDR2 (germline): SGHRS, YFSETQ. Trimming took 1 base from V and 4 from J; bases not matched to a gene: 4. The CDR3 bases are TGCGCCAGCAGCTTGCCCGGGGGGGATTACGAGCAGTACTTC. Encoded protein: CASSLPGGDYEQYF.